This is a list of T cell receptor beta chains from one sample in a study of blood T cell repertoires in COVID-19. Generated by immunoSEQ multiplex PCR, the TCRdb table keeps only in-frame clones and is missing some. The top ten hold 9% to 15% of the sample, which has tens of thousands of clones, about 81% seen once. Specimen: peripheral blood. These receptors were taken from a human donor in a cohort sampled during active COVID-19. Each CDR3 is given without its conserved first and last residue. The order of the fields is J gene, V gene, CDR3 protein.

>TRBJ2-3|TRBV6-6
ASSRGGSAPDTQY
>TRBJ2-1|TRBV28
ASSFETSGYNEQF
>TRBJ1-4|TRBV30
AWSTAARGEKLF
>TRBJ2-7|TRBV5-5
ASTRGTTYEQY
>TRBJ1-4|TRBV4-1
ASSQDRGTSNEKLF
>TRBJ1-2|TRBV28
ASSTDPNGYT
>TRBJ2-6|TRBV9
ASSGTGFLGGANVLT
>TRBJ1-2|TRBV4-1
ASSSPRGGYT
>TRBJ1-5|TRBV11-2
ASSETVTSNQPQH
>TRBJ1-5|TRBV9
ASSAGSFNQPQH
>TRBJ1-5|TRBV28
ASKTGSGRPQH
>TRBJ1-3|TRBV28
ASSLNGGNTIY
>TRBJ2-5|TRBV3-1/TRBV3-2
ASSPGDRLQETQY
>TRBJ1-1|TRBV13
ASSYAPRGGGTEAF
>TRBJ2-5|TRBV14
ASSQEAGVPETQY
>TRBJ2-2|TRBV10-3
AISDTWTGGNTGELF
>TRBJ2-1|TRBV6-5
ASSHGGPYNEQF
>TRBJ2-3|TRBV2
ASSEAREVSADTQY
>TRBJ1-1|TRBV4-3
ASSRSGEESTEAF
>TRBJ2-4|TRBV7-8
ASSSPTGGGRTAKNIQY
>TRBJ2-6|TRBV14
ASSQGEWPGLAGAWANVLT
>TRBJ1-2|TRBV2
ASSERQDYGYT
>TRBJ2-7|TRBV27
ASSSAGTGGHEQY
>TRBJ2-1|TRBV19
ASSTYRPALNNEQF
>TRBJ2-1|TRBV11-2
ASSLALAGPGDEQF
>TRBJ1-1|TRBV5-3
ARSLGRRTANTEAF
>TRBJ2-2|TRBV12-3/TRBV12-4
ASSLQAGELF
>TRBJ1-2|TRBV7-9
ASSLAGGGYGYT
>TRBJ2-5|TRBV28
ASSSGPPGGETQY
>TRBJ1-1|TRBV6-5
ASSSFLGGEAF